A few counts support the clone carrying this T cell receptor beta chain. This CDR3 has 16 amino acids. Germline trimming cut 4 bases from V and 5 bases from J; bases unmatched to any gene: 14. Germline V gives CDR1 SGDLS, CDR2 YYNGEE. The sample is drawn from a study of blood T cell repertoires in COVID-19. Overall study context: Italy, Spain and the United States were the sources of the convalescent and acute COVID-19 samples. The cDNA or gDNA used as material had been derived from T cells, B-cell-depleted T cells, or PBMCs.

Some clones are missing from TCRdb's copy, which holds only in-frame ones; the method was immunoSEQ multiplex PCR. The repertoire holds about 190,000 clones, with around 80% as singletons. This clonotype was sampled from an elderly woman with active or convalescent COVID-19. The sample taken for sequencing was peripheral blood. The gene calls are TRBV9 and TRBJ2-5, with TRBD2 matching over 7 bases. CDR3 residues: CASSPLGGVNRETQYF. The CDR3 DNA is TGTGCCAGCAGCCCTTTGGGAGGGGTGAACCGGGAGACCCAGTACTTC.